This section outlines one T cell receptor (beta chain) sequence together with its context. Its antigen remains unidentified. Germline lookup yields CDR1 SGHRS and CDR2 YFSETQ. This CDR3 has 14 residues. With V trimmed by 2 bases and J by 2 bases, 3 bases remained unmatched. This sample stems from a study of vaccination effects on CD4 cells after COVID-19. Pools of viral peptides were used by the ViraFEST assay to expand antigen-specific CD4+ T cells ahead of sequencing. The authors isolated CD4+ T cells after roughly eleven days of culture. Vaccine recipients lacked prior SARS-CoV-2 infection and had negative nucleocapsid antibodies. Half-medium replacement with IL-2 medium occurred on days 3 and 7. Clones were read by immunoSEQ multiplex PCR, and TCRdb kept only the in-frame ones, dropping some. Of 50,000 or so clones detected, more than 75% appear once; the ten largest clones hold less than 7.5%.

This receptor was taken from a human donor who received a COVID-19 vaccine. The chain has TRBV5-1 and TRBJ1-2; 7 nucleotides line up with TRBD1. The sample consisted of CD4+ T cells from PBMCs cultured with HCoV-OC43 spike peptides, taken before COVID-19 vaccination. Subset noted: HCoV-OC43 spike overlapping peptide pool stimulation. CDR3 sequence (DNA): TGCGCCAGCAGCTTCGGACAGGTCAACTATGGCTACACCTTC. It codes for CASSFGQVNYGYTF.